These 5 T cell receptor beta chains came from one sample sequenced in a study of control samples from healthy donors and cancer patients. TCRdb keeps only in-frame clones here, not all; method: immunoSEQ multiplex PCR. The table shows about 140,000 clones, with about 90% occurring only once. Sequencing was carried out using blood. The receptor source for this set is a man aged 18 to 29 in good health.

The V call is TRBV5-1, the J call TRBJ2-7; D might be TRBD1 (5 bases). Trimming removed 0 bases from V and 4 bases from J, with 11 bases in between. CDR3 length equals 14 residues. CDR1 and CDR2 (germline): SGHRS, YFSETQ. The DNA for the CDR3 is TGCGCCAGCAGCTTGGCCGGGCAGGGTTACGAGCAGTACTTC. This gives the protein CASSLAGQGYEQYF.

The chain joins TRBV16 to TRBJ2-7, with 8 bases lining up with TRBD1. V was clipped by 8 bases and J by 6 bases; unmatched bases: 6. Germline-derived CDR1 and CDR2 are KGHSY and FQNENV. There are 12 residues in the CDR3. The CDR3 loop reads CASGTGISEQYF. The CDR3 DNA reads TGTGCCAGCGGGACAGGTATTAGCGAGCAGTACTTC.

This chain joins TRBV2 and TRBJ1-5; TRBD1 is a possible D gene (6 bases). V gave up 7 bases and J gave up 2 bases, with 15 bases separating them. The CDR3 is made up of 15 amino acids. CDR1 is SNHLY, CDR2 FYNNEI, per germline. CDR3 region: CASIQGIGGNQPQHF. The CDR3 coding sequence is TGTGCCAGCATACAGGGAATTGGGGGCAATCAGCCCCAGCATTTT.

The CDR3 here is CASSAEANYGYTF. CDR3 coding DNA: TGTGCCAGCAGCGCTGAGGCTAACTATGGCTACACCTTC. The chain links TRBV7-2 to TRBJ1-2; D call uncertain. Germline loops: CDR1 SGHTA, CDR2 FQGNSA. The CDR3 is made up of 13 amino acids. V shed 5 bases and J shed 0 bases, with 7 bases lying between them.

The J gene is TRBJ1-2, the V gene TRBV18; D unclear. Deletions cut 0 bases from V and 6 bases from J, with 8 bases between. The germline gives CDR1 KGHSH, CDR2 LQKENI. The CDR3 covers 13 residues. The DNA for the CDR3 is TGTGCCAGCTCACCACCGAACGAGAATGGCTACACCTTC. It is translated as CASSPPNENGYTF.